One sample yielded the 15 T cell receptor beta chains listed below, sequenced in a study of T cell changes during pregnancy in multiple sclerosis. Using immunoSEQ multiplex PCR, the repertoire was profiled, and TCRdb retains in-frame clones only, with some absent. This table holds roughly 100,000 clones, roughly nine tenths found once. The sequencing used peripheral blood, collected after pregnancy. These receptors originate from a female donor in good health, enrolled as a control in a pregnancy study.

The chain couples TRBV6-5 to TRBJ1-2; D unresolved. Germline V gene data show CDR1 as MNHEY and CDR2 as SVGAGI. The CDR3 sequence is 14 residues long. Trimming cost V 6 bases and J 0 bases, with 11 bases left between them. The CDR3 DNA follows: TGTGCCAGCAGGGCTGGAGGGACTAACTATGGCTACACCTTC. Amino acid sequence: CASRAGGTNYGYTF.

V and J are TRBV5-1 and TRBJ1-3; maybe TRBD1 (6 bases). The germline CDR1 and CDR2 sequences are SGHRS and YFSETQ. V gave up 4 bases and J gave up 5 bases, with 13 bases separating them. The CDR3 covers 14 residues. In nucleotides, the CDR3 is TGCGCCAGCAGCCCCGGGACAAGTCGAAACACCATATATTTT. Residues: CASSPGTSRNTIYF. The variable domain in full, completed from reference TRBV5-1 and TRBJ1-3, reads KAGVTQTPRYLIKTRGQQVTLSCSPISGHRSVSWYQQTPGQGLQFLFEYFSETQRNKGNFPGRFSGRQFSNSRSEMNVSTLELGDSALYLCASSPGTSRNTIYFGEGSWLTVV.

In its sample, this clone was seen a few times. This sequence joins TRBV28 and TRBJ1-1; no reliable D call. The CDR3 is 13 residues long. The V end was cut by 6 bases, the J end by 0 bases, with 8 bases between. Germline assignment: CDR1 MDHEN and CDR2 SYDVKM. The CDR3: CASSGGMNTEAFF. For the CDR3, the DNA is TGTGCCAGCAGCGGAGGTATGAACACTGAAGCTTTCTTT.

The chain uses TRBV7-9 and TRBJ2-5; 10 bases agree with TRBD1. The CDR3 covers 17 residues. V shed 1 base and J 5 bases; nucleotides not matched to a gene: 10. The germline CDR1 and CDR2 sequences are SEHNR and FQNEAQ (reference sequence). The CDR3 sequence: CASSLDRRQGAEETQYF. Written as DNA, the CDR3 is TGTGCCAGCAGCTTAGACCGAAGACAGGGGGCGGAGGAGACCCAGTACTTC.

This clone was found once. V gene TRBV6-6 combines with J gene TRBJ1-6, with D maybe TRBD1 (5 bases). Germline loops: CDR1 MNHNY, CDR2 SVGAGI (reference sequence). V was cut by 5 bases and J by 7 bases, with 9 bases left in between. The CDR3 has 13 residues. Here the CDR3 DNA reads TGTGCCAGCAGTATTCGGACAAATTCACCCCTCCACTTT. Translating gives CASSIRTNSPLHF.

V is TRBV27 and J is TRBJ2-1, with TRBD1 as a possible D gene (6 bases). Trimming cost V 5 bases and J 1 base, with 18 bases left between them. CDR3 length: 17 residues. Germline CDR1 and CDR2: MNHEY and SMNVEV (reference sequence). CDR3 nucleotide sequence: TGTGCCAGCAGTACCACTCTACAGGGTAGGTCCTACAATGAGCAGTTCTTC. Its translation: CASSTTLQGRSYNEQFF.

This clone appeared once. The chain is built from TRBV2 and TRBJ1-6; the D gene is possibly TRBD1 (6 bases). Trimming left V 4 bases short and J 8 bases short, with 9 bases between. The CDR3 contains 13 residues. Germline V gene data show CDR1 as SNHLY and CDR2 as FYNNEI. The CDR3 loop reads CASSGQEYSPLHF. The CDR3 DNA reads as TGTGCCAGCAGTGGACAGGAATATTCACCCCTCCACTTT. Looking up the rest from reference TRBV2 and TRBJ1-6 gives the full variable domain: EPEVTQTPSHQVTQMGQEVILRCVPISNHLYFYWYRQILGQKVEFLVSFYNNEISEKSEIFDDQFSVERPDGSNFTLKIRSTKLEDSAMYFCASSGQEYSPLHFGNGTRLTVT.

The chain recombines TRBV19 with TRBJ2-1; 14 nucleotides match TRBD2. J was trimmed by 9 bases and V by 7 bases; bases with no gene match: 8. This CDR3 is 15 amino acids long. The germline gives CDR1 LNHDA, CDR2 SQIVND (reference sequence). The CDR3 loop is CASTLTSGGVSEQFF. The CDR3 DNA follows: TGTGCCAGTACCCTGACTAGCGGGGGGGTGAGTGAGCAGTTCTTC.

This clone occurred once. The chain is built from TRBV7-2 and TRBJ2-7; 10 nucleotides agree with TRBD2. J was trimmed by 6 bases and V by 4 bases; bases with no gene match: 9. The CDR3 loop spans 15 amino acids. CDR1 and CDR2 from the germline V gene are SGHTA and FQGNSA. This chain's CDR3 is CASSSSGGALLEQYF. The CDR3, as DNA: TGTGCCAGCAGCTCCAGCGGGGGGGCCCTTCTCGAGCAGTACTTC.

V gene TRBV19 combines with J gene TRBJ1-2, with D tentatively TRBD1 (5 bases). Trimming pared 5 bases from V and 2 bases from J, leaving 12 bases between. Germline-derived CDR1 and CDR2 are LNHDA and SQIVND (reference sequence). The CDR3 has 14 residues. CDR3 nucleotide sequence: TGTGCCAGTAGTGCCAGCGGGACGAACTATGGCTACACCTTC. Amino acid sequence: CASSASGTNYGYTF.

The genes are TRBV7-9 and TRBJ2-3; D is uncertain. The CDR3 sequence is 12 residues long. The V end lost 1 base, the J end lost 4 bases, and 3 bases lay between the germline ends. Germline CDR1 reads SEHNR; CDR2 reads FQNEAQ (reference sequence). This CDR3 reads CASSLGPDTQYF. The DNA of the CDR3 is TGTGCCAGCAGCTTAGGGCCAGATACGCAGTATTTT.

As DNA, the CDR3 is TGTGCCAGTAGTATAGGGAGCCTGAACACCGGGGAGCTGTTTTTT. It translates to CASSIGSLNTGELFF. This rearrangement joins TRBV19 to TRBJ2-2; D is unresolved. Trimming stripped 1 base from V and 1 base from J, with 7 bases between. There are 15 residues in the CDR3. Germline V gene lookup returns CDR1 LNHDA and CDR2 SQIVND (reference sequence). Full variable domain (remainder filled in from reference TRBV19 and TRBJ2-2): DGGITQSPKYLFRKEGQNVTLSCEQNLNHDAMYWYRQDPGQGLRLIYYSQIVNDFQKGDIAEGYSVSREKKESFPLTVTSAQKNPTAFYLCASSIGSLNTGELFFGEGSRLTVL.

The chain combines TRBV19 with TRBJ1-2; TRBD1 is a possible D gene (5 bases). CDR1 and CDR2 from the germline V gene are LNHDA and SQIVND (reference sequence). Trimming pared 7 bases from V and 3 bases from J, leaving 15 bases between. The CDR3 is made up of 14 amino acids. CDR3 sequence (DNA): TGTGCCAGTAAAATGGGCAGGGAGGACTATGGCTACACCTTC. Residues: CASKMGREDYGYTF. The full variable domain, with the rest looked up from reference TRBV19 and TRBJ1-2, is DGGITQSPKYLFRKEGQNVTLSCEQNLNHDAMYWYRQDPGQGLRLIYYSQIVNDFQKGDIAEGYSVSREKKESFPLTVTSAQKNPTAFYLCASKMGREDYGYTFGSGTRLTVV.

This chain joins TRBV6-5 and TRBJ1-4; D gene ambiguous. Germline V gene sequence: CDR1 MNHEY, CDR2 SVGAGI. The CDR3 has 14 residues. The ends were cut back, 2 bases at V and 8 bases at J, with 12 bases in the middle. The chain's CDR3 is CASSYLQAGEKLFF. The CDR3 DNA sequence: TGTGCCAGCAGTTACCTGCAGGCTGGGGAAAAACTGTTTTTT.

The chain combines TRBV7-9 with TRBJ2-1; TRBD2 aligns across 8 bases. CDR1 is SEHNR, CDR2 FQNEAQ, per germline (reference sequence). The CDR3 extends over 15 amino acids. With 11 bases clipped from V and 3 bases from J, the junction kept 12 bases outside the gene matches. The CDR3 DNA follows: TGTGCCGGCGTACATCCGGGGGGGCGCTACAATGAGCAGTTCTTC. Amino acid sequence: CAGVHPGGRYNEQFF.